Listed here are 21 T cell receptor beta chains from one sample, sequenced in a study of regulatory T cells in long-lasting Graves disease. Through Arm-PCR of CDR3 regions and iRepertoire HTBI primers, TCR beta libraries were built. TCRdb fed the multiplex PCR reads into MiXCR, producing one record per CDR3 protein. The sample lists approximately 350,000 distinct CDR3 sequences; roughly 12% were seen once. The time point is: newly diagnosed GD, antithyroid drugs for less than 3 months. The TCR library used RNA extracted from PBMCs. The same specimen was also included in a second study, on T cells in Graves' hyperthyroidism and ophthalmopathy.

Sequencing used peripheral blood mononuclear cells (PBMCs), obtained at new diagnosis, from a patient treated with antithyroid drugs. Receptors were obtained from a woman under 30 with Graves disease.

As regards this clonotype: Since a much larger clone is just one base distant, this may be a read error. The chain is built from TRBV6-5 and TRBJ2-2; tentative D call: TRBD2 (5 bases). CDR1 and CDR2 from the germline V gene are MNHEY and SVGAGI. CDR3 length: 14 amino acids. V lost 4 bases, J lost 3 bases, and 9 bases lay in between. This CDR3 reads CASSFSGDTGELFF. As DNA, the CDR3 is TGTGCCAGCAGTTTCTCCGGGGACACCGGGGAGCTGTTTTTT.

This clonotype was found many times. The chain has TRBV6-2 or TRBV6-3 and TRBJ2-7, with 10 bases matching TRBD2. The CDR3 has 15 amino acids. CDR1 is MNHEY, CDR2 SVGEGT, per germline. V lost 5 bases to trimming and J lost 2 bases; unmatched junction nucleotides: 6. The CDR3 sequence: CASSQLLAGPYEQYF. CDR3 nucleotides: TGTGCCAGCAGTCAACTACTAGCGGGGCCCTACGAGCAGTACTTC.

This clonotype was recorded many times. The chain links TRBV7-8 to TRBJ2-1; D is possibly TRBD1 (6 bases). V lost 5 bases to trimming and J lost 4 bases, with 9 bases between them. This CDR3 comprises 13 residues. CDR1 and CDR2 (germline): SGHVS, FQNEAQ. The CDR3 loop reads CASSVDRYNEQFF. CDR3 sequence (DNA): TGTGCCAGCAGCGTCGACAGGTACAATGAGCAGTTCTTC.

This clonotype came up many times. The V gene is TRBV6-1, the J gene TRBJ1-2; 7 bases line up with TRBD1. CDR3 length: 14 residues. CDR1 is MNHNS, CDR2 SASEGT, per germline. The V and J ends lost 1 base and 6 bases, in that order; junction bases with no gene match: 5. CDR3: CASSEDRGIDGYTF. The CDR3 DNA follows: TGTGCCAGCAGTGAAGACAGGGGAATAGATGGCTACACCTTC.

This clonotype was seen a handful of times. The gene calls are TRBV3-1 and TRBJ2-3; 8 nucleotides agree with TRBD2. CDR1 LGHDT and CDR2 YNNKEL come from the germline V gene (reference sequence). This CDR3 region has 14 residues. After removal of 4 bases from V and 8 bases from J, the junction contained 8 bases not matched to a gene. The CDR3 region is CASSLGLDLGTQYF. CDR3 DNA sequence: TGTGCCAGCAGCCTGGGACTAGATCTAGGTACGCAGTATTTT.

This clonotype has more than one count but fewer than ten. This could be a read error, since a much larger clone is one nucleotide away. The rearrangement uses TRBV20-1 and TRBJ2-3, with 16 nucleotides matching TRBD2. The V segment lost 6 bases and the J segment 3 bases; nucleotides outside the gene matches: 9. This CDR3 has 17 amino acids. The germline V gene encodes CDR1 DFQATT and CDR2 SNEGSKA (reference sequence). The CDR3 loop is CSASPGLAGGGTDTQYF. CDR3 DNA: TGCAGTGCCTCGCCGGGACTAGCGGGGGGGGGGACAGATACGCAGTATTTT.

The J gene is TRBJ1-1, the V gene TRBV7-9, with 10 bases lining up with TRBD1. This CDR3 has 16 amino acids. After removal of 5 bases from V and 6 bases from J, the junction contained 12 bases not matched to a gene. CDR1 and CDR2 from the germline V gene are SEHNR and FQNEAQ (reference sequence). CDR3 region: CASSLYPDRGNPEAFF. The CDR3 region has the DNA TGTGCCAGCAGCCTCTATCCGGACAGGGGGAATCCTGAAGCTTTCTTT.

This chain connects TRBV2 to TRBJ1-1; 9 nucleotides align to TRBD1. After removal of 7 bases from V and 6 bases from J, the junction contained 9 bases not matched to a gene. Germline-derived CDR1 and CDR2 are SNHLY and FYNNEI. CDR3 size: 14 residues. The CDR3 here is CASNLDRGTPEAFF. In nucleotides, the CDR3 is TGTGCCAGCAACCTGGACAGGGGAACCCCTGAAGCTTTCTTT.

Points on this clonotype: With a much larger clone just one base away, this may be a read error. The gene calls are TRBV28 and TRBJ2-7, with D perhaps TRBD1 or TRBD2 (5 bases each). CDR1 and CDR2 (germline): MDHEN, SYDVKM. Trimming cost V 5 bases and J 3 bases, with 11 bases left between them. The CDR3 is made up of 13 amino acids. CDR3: CASSLGTNYEQYF. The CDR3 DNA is TGTGCCAGCAGTCTTGGGACCAACTACGAGCAGTACTTC.

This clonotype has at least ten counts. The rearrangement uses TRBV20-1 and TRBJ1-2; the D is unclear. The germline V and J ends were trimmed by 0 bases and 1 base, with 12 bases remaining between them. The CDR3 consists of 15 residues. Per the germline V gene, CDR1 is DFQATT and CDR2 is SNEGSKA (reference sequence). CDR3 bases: TGCAGTGCTAGAGATGTAGCCGAACTTAACTATGGCTACACCTTC. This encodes CSARDVAELNYGYTF.

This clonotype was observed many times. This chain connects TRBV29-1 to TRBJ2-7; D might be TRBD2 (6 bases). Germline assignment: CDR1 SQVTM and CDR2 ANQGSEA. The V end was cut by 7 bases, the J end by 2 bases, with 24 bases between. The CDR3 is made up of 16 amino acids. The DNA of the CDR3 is TGCAGCGCTGGTAGAATCCCAGGAGGGCCCACCTACGAGCAGTACTTC. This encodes CSAGRIPGGPTYEQYF.

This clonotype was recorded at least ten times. The CDR3 spells CASSFTGGPSGRAGYEQYF. The CDR3 bases are TGTGCCAGCAGTTTTACAGGGGGCCCTAGCGGGAGGGCCGGTTACGAGCAGTACTTC. J is TRBJ2-7 and V is TRBV28, with 12 bases matching TRBD2. Trimming removed 3 bases from V and 4 bases from J; junction bases left unmatched: 16. The germline gives CDR1 MDHEN, CDR2 SYDVKM. The CDR3 length is 19 residues.

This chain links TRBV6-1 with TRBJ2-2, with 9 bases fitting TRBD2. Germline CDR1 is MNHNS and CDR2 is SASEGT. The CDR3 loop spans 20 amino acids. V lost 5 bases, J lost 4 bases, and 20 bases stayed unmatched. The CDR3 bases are TGTGCCAGCAGTACCCCTCTATGGGGATTAGCGGGGGTGATCACCGGGGAGCTGTTTTTT. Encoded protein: CASSTPLWGLAGVITGELFF.

The CDR3 spells CASAYRRQETQYF. The CDR3, as DNA: TGTGCCAGCGCTTACAGGAGACAAGAGACCCAGTACTTC. The V and J genes are TRBV6-2 or TRBV6-3 and TRBJ2-5; D is perhaps TRBD1 (5 bases). The length of the CDR3 is 13 residues. The V gene's germline CDR1 is MNHEY and CDR2 SVGEGT. V dropped 8 bases and J dropped 2 bases, with 12 bases sitting between them.

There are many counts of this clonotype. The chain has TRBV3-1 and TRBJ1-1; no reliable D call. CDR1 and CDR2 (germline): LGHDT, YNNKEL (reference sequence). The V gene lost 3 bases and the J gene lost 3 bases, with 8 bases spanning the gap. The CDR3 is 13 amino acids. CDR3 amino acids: CASSQGRDTEAFF. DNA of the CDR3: TGTGCCAGCAGCCAGGGTCGAGACACTGAAGCTTTCTTT.

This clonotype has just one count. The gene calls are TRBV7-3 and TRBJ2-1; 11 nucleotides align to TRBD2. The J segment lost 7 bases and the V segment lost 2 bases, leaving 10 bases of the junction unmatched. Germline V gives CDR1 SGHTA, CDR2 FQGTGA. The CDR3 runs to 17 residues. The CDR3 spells CASSLGSGGVGGNEQFF. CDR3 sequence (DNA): TGTGCCAGCAGCTTAGGTAGCGGGGGGGTCGGGGGTAATGAGCAGTTCTTC.

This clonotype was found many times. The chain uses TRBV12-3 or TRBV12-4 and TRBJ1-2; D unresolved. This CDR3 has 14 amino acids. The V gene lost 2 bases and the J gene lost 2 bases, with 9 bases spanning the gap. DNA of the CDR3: TGTGCCAGCAGTTTATATGGCAGAAACTATGGCTACACCTTC. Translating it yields CASSLYGRNYGYTF.

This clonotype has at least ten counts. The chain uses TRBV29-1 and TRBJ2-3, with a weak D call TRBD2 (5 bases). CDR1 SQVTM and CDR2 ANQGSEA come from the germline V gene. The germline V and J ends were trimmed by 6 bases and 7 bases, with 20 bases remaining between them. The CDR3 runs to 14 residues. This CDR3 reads CSVPLGGPPNTQYF. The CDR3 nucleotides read TGCAGCGTCCCCCTGGGCGGGCCCCCAAATACGCAGTATTTT.

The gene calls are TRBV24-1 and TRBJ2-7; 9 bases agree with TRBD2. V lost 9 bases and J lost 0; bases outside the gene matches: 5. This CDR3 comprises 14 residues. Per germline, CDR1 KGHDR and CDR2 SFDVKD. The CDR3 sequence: CATEASGASYEQYV. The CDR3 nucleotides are TGTGCCACCGAAGCTAGCGGGGCCTCCTACGAGCAGTACGTC.

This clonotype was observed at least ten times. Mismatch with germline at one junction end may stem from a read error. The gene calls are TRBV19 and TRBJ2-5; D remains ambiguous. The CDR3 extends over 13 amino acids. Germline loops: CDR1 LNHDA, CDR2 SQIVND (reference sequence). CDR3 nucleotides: TGCGCCAGCAGTAGAAGCACCCAAGAGACCCAGTACTTC. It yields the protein CASSRSTQETQYF.

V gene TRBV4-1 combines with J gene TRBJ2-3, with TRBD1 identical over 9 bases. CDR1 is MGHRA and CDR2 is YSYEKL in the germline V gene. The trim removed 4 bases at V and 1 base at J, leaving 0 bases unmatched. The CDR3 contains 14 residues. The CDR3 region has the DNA TGCGCCAGCAGCCGACAGGGGGGCACAGATACGCAGTATTTT. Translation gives CASSRQGGTDTQYF.